These 7 T cell receptor beta chains came from one sample sequenced in a study of blood T cell repertoires in COVID-19. Produced via immunoSEQ multiplex PCR; TCRdb's table is partial and in-frame only. The sample shows more than 250,000 clones, about 82% of them seen only once. The material sequenced was peripheral blood. These receptors originate from a man aged 50-59 years with active or convalescent COVID-19.

This chain uses TRBV19 with TRBJ1-6; D uncertain. The CDR3 extends over 15 amino acids. The V end was cut by 3 bases, the J end by 6 bases, with 12 bases between. Germline V gives CDR1 LNHDA, CDR2 SQIVND (reference sequence). The CDR3 spells CASSIAGIGNSPLHF. The CDR3 DNA sequence: TGTGCCAGTAGTATTGCGGGGATTGGTAATTCACCCCTCCACTTT.

The chain links TRBV7-9 to TRBJ1-2; 7 bases align to TRBD1. The CDR3 loop spans 13 amino acids. Per the germline V gene, CDR1 is SEHNR and CDR2 is FQNEAQ (reference sequence). The V and J ends lost 5 bases and 6 bases, in that order; junction bases with no gene match: 6. The CDR3 loop is CASSVLQGHGYTF. The CDR3 region has the DNA TGTGCCAGCAGCGTATTACAGGGGCATGGCTACACCTTC.

The V call is TRBV21-1, the J call TRBJ2-7; the DNA was not compared with TRBD1, the D call given in the table. TRBV21-1 is a documented pseudogene. CDR3 size: 18 residues. The CDR3 sequence: CASSSHNSDRGGSYEQYF. CDR3 sequence (DNA): TGTGCCAGCAGCTCACACAATTCCGACAGGGGAGGTTCCTACGAGCAGTACTTC.

V gene TRBV11-2 combines with J gene TRBJ2-7; 7 bases fit TRBD2. CDR1 SGHAT and CDR2 FQNNGV come from the germline V gene. V gave up 3 bases and J gave up 5 bases; unmatched junction bases: 7. The CDR3 loop spans 14 amino acids. CDR3 residues: CASSFGGSGDEQYF. Here the CDR3 DNA reads TGTGCCAGCAGCTTTGGCGGGAGCGGTGACGAGCAGTACTTC. The whole variable domain, filled in from reference TRBV11-2 and TRBJ2-7, reads EAGVAQSPRYKIIEKRQSVAFWCNPISGHATLYWYQQILGQGPKLLIQFQNNGVVDDSQLPKDRFSAERLKGVDSTLKIQPAKLEDSAVYLCASSFGGSGDEQYFGPGTRLTVT.

V and J are TRBV6-5 and TRBJ2-3; D is possibly TRBD1 (6 bases). Germline V gene data show CDR1 as MNHEY and CDR2 as SVGAGI. V shed 5 bases and J shed 4 bases, with 16 bases lying between them. The CDR3 covers 15 residues. CDR3 amino acids: CASSRRVTGSDTQYF. CDR3 in DNA: TGTGCCAGCAGTAGACGAGTTACAGGGTCAGATACGCAGTATTTT.

J is TRBJ2-7 and V is TRBV18, with 9 positions matching TRBD1. Germline V gene data show CDR1 as KGHSH and CDR2 as LQKENI. Unmatched junction bases numbered 3, after V lost 3 bases and J lost 0 bases. The CDR3 runs 15 residues. The CDR3 DNA reads TGTGCCAGCTCACCCGGACAGGGGTTCTCCTACGAGCAGTACTTC. Amino acid sequence: CASSPGQGFSYEQYF.

J is TRBJ1-1 and V is TRBV12-3 or TRBV12-4; no reliable D call. This CDR3 has 12 residues. V lost 5 bases, J lost 4 bases, and 8 bases lay in between. Here the CDR3 reads CASSRERTEAFF. The CDR3 DNA sequence: TGTGCCAGCAGTCGTGAGCGCACTGAAGCTTTCTTT.